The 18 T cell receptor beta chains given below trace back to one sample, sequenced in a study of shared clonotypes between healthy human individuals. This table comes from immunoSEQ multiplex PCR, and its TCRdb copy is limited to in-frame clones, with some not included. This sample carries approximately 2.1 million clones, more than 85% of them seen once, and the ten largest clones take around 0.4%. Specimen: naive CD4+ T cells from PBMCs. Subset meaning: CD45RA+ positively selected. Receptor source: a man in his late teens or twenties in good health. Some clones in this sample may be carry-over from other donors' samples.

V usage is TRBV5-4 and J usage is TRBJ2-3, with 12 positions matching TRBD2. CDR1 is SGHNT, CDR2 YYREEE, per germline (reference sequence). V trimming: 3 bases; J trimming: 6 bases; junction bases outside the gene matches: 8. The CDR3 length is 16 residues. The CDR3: CASSSSLAGGRDTQYF. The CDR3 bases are TGTGCCAGCAGCTCCAGCCTAGCGGGAGGGCGCGATACGCAGTATTTT.

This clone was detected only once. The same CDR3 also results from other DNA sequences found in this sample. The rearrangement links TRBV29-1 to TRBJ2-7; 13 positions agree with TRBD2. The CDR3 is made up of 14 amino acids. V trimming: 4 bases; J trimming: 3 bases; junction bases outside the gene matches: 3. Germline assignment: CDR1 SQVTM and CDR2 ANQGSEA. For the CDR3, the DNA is TGCAGCGTTGGGGGACTAGCGGGAATCTACGAGCAGTACTTC. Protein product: CSVGGLAGIYEQYF.

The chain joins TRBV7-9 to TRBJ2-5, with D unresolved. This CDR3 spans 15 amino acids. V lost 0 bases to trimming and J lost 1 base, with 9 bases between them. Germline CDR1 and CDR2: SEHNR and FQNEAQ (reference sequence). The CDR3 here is CASSLARRPQETQYF. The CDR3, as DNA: TGTGCCAGCAGCTTAGCGCGCAGGCCCCAAGAGACCCAGTACTTC.

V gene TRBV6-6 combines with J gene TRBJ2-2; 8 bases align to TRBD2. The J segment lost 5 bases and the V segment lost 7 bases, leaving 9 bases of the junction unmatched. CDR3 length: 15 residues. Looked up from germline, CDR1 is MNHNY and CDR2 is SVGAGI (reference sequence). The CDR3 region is CASTGGRILTGELFF. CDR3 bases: TGTGCCAGCACGGGCGGGAGGATTTTGACCGGGGAGCTGTTTTTT.

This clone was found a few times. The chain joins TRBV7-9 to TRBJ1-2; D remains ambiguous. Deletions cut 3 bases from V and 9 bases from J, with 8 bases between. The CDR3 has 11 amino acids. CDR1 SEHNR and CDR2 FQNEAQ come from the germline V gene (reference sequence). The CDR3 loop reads CASSLDVRYTF. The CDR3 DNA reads TGTGCCAGCAGCTTGGACGTCCGCTACACCTTC. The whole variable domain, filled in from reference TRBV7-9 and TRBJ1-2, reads DTGVSQNPRHKITKRGQNVTFRCDPISEHNRLYWYRQTLGQGPEFLTYFQNEAQLEKSRLLSDRFSAERPKGSFSTLEIQRTEQGDSAMYLCASSLDVRYTFGSGTRLTVV.

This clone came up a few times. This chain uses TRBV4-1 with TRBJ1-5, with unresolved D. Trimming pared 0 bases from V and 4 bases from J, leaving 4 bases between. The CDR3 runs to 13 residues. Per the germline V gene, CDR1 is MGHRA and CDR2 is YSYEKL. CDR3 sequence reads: CASSQDPNQPQHF. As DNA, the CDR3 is TGCGCCAGCAGCCAAGATCCGAATCAGCCCCAGCATTTT.

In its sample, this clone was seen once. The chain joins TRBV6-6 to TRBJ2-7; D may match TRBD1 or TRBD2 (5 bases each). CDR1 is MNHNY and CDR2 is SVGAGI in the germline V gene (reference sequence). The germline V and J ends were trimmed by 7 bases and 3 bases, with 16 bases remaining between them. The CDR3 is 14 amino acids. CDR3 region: CASIGPGPNYEQYF. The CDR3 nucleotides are TGTGCCAGCATTGGACCGGGACCTAACTACGAGCAGTACTTC.

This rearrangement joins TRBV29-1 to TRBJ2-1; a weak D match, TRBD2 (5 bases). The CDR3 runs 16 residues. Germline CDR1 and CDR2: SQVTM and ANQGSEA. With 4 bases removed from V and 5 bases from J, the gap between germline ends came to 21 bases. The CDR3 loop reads CSVVERAVKYHNEQFF. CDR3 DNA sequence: TGCAGCGTTGTAGAGAGGGCCGTAAAGTACCACAATGAGCAGTTCTTC.

The DNA of the CDR3 is TGTGCCAGCAGCCCTCTGGGAGAGACAGGGGCCGACGCAGATACGCAGTATTTT. Its translation: CASSPLGETGADADTQYF. The rearrangement joins TRBV28 to TRBJ2-3, with 8 bases that match TRBD1. Germline trimming cut 6 bases from V and 4 bases from J; bases unmatched to any gene: 18. Germline loops: CDR1 MDHEN, CDR2 SYDVKM. This CDR3 contains 18 residues.

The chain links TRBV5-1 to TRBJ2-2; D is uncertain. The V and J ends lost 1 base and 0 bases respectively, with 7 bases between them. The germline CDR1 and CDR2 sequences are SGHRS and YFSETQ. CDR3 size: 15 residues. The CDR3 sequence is CASSLSRTNTGELFF. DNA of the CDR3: TGCGCCAGCAGCTTGAGCCGAACGAACACCGGGGAGCTGTTTTTT.

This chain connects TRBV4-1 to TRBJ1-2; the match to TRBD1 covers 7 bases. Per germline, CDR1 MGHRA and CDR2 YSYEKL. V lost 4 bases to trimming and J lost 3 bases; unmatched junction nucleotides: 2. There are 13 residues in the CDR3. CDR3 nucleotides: TGCGCCAGCAGCCCCCAGGGGGACTATGGCTACACCTTC. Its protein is CASSPQGDYGYTF.

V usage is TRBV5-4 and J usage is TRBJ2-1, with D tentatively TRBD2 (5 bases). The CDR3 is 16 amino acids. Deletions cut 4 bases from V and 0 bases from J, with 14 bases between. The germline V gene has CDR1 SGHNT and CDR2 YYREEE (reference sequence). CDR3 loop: CASSPRVGNSYNEQFF. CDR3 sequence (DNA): TGTGCCAGCAGCCCGAGGGTCGGAAACTCCTACAATGAGCAGTTCTTC.

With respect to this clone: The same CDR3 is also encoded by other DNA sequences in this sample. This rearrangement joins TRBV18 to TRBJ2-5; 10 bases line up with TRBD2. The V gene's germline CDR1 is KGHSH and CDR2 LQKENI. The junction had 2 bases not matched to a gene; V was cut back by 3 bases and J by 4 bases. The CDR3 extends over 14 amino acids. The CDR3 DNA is TGTGCCAGCTCACCCCCTAGCGGGAGAGAGACCCAGTACTTC. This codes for CASSPPSGRETQYF.

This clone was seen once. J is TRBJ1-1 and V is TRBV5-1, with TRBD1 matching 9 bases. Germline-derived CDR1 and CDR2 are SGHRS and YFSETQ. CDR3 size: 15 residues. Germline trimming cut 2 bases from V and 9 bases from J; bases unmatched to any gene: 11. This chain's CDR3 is CASSLTPGQGFQAFF. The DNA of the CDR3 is TGCGCCAGCAGCTTAACCCCGGGACAGGGCTTCCAAGCTTTCTTT.

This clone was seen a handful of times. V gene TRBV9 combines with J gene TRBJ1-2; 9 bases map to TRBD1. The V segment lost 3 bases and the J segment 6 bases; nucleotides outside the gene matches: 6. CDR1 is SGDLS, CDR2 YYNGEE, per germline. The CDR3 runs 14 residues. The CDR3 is CASSAGQGLNGYTF. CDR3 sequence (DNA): TGTGCCAGCAGCGCAGGACAGGGGCTTAATGGCTACACCTTC. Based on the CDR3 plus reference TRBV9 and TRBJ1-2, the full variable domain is DSGVTQTPKHLITATGQRVTLRCSPRSGDLSVYWYQQSLDQGLQFLIQYYNGEERAKGNILERFSAQQFPDLHSELNLSSLELGDSALYFCASSAGQGLNGYTFGSGTRLTVV.

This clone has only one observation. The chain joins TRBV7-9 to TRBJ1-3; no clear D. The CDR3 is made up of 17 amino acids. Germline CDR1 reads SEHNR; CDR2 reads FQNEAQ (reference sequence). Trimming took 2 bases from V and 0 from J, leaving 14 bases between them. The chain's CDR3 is CASSLRPRADSGNTIYF. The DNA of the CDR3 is TGTGCCAGCAGCTTACGCCCTAGGGCAGACTCTGGAAACACCATATATTTT.

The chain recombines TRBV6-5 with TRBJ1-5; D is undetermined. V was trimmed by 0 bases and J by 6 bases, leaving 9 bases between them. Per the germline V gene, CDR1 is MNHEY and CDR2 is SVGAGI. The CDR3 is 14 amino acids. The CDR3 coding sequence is TGTGCCAGCAGTTACTCGGTCGGAGTTCAGCCCCAGCATTTT. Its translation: CASSYSVGVQPQHF.

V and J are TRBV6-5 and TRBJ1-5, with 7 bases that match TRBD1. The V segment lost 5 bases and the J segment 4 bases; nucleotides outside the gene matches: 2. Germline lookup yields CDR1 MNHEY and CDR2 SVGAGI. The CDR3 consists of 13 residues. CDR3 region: CASSKGANQPQHF. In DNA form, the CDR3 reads TGTGCCAGCAGTAAGGGGGCAAATCAGCCCCAGCATTTT.